This TCR beta chain comes out of a study of T cell responses to AZD1222 COVID-19 vaccine. Study results and limitations: Dominant at 160-218 and 743-854, vaccine-associated CD4 TCRs also spanned spike. Only 5 to 7 AZD1222 recipients tested seropositive at baseline. Unmutated regions of variants are reportedly targeted by nearly half of spike-specific TCRs.

This clone appeared a few times. Antigen specificity is unknown. The CDR3 is made up of 15 amino acids. V was shortened by 0 bases and J by 0 bases, with 6 bases between the two germline ends. CDR1 is SGHRS, CDR2 YFSETQ, per germline. This table comes from immunoSEQ multiplex PCR, and its TCRdb copy is limited to in-frame clones, with some not included. Among 130,000 to 150,000 clones, approximately 90% were seen once, and the ten largest hold roughly 1.7%. Sequencing used peripheral blood, obtained on day 0 of AZD1222 vaccination. This receptor was obtained from an adult in good health. The V call is TRBV5-1, the J call TRBJ1-4; tentative D call: TRBD1 (5 bases). CDR3 coding DNA: TGCGCCAGCAGCTTGGCGGGGGCAACTAATGAAAAACTGTTTTTT. It yields the protein CASSLAGATNEKLFF.